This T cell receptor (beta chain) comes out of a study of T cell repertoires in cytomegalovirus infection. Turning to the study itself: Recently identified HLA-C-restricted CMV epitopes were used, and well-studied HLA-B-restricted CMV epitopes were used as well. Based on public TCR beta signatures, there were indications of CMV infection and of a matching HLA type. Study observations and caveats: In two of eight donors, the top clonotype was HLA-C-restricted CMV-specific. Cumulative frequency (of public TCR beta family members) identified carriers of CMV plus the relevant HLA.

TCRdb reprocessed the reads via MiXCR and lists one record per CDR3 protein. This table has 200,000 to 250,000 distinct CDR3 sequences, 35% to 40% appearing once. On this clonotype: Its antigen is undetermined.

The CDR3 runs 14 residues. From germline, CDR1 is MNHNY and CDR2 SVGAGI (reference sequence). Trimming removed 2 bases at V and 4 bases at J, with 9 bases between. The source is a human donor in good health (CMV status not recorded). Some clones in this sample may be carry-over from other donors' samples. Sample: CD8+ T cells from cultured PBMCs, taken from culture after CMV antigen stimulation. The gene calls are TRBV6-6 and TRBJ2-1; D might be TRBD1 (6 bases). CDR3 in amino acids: CASSYRDTYNEQFF. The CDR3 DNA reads TGTGCCAGCAGTTACCGGGACACTTACAATGAGCAGTTCTTC.